This record covers a single T cell receptor beta chain. Its cognate antigen is unknown. The data were obtained in a study of T cell repertoires in cytomegalovirus infection. TCRdb analysed the reads with MiXCR anew, one entry per CDR3 protein. The data show about 920,000 distinct CDR3 sequences, with more than 25% seen just once and 11% to 15% held by the top ten. Trimming shortened V by 4 bases and J by 5 bases, and 14 bases separated the two germline ends. This CDR3 is built from 14 residues. Germline assignment: CDR1 MNHEY and CDR2 SMNVEV (reference sequence). This chain links TRBV27 with TRBJ1-1; weak D call: TRBD1 (5 bases). The sequence was obtained from a human donor in good health (CMV status not recorded). Some clones in this sample may be carry-over from other donors' samples. The sequenced sample was cultured CD8+ T cells from PBMCs, obtained from culture after CMV antigen stimulation. The DNA for the CDR3 is TGTGCCAGCAGTTACGGGCGGGAGGGGACTGAAGCTTTCTTT. Its protein is CASSYGREGTEAFF.